The rows below give T cell receptor beta chains drawn from one sample of a study of identical twins. In TCRdb, the 5' RACE reads were re-called with MiXCR into one record per CDR3 protein. The table shows 500,000 to 650,000 distinct CDR3 sequences, with about a fifth occurring only once. The same data also went into a second study, on yellow fever vaccine responses in identical twins.

Material for sequencing was CD4+ T cells sorted from blood. The receptors come from a woman aged 18 to 35 in good health. Each CDR3 is given with its conserved first and last residue. Fields, in order: V gene, D gene, clone size, J gene, CDR3 protein, CDR3 DNA. D genes are given only for firm matches. Clone size is shown for a subset of rows, as once, few, many or a class of expanded clone.

>TRBV20-1|TRBD2|few|TRBJ2-1
CSAPPIRLAGDRYNEQFF
TGCAGTGCTCCTCCAATACGACTAGCGGGAGATCGGTACAATGAGCAGTTCTTC
>TRBV4-1|NA|NA|TRBJ2-6
CASSLLNSGANVLTF
TGCGCCAGCAGCCTCTTGAACTCTGGGGCCAACGTCCTGACTTTC
>TRBV12-3/TRBV12-4|NA|NA|TRBJ2-1
CASSLIRGQYNEQFF
TGTGCCAGCAGTTTAATTCGAGGACAGTACAATGAGCAGTTCTTC
>TRBV6-5|TRBD2|NA|TRBJ2-2
CASSYHLADNTGELFF
TGTGCCAGCAGTTACCACCTAGCGGACAACACCGGGGAGCTGTTTTTT
>TRBV3-1|TRBD2|few|TRBJ2-7
CASSPQLAGGNYEQYF
TGTGCCAGCAGCCCTCAACTAGCGGGAGGGAACTACGAGCAGTACTTC
>TRBV27|NA|few|TRBJ1-5
CASSSVAGLNQPQHF
TGTGCCAGCAGTTCGGTGGCAGGGTTAAATCAGCCCCAGCATTTT
>TRBV5-6|NA|few|TRBJ1-5
CASSLAKGMSPQHF
TGTGCCAGCAGCTTGGCCAAGGGCATGTCGCCCCAGCATTTT
>TRBV29-1|NA|NA|TRBJ2-2
CSVTRDLNTGELFF
TGCAGCGTTACCCGGGACCTAAACACCGGGGAGCTGTTTTTT
>TRBV7-3|TRBD2|few|TRBJ2-1
CASSPLAGGRDEQFF
TGTGCCAGCAGCCCGCTAGCGGGAGGCAGGGATGAGCAGTTCTTC
>TRBV5-1|TRBD2|few|TRBJ2-7
CASRLAGGPYEQYF
TGCGCCAGCAGACTAGCGGGAGGGCCGTACGAGCAGTACTTC
>TRBV3-1|NA|NA|TRBJ2-2
CASSRSSAGELFF
TGTGCCAGCAGCCGCAGTTCTGCCGGGGAGCTGTTTTTT
>TRBV2|TRBD2|few|TRBJ2-7
CASSRPPSGNSYEQYF
TGTGCCAGCAGTAGACCCCCTAGCGGGAACTCCTACGAGCAGTACTTC
>TRBV6-1|TRBD1|NA|TRBJ1-5
CASSRRQGQPQHF
TGTGCCAGCAGTCGCCGACAGGGGCAGCCCCAGCATTTT
>TRBV6-2/TRBV6-3|NA|few|TRBJ1-5
CASGSDGGLSPQHF
TGTGCCAGCGGATCGGACGGAGGGCTTTCGCCCCAGCATTTT
>TRBV10-3|NA|few|TRBJ1-4
CASGGPTNEKLFF
TGTGCCTCGGGGGGACCAACTAATGAAAAACTGTTTTTT
>TRBV5-1|TRBD2|NA|TRBJ2-1
CASSLGPGTSGGNEQFF
TGCGCCAGCAGCTTGGGACCCGGGACTAGTGGAGGCAATGAGCAGTTCTTC
>TRBV5-1|TRBD1|few|TRBJ2-2
CASSMAGTGAPGELFF
TGCGCCAGCAGTATGGCCGGGACAGGGGCCCCCGGGGAGCTGTTTTTT
>TRBV24-1|TRBD1|NA|TRBJ2-3
CATGETGGLYTQYF
TGTGCCACCGGAGAGACAGGGGGCCTTTATACGCAGTATTTT
>TRBV7-9|NA|few|TRBJ2-1
CASSLVYADPNEQFF
TGTGCCAGCAGCTTAGTTTATGCGGATCCCAATGAGCAGTTCTTC
>TRBV20-1|NA|NA|TRBJ2-5
CSAPLLPFWETQYF
TGCAGTGCTCCCCTGCTTCCTTTTTGGGAGACCCAGTACTTC
>TRBV28|NA|NA|TRBJ1-5
CASRPSDRNQPQHF
TGTGCCAGCAGACCTTCGGACAGAAATCAGCCCCAGCATTTT
>TRBV29-1|NA|NA|TRBJ2-3
CSEGALSTDTQYF
TGCAGCGAGGGCGCGCTAAGCACAGATACGCAGTATTTT
>TRBV12-3/TRBV12-4|TRBD1|NA|TRBJ2-3
CASRTGTGADTQYF
TGTGCCAGCAGAACCGGGACAGGGGCGGATACGCAGTATTTT
>TRBV12-3/TRBV12-4|NA|NA|TRBJ2-6
CASSLSGGANVLTF
TGTGCCAGCAGTCTTTCAGGTGGGGCCAACGTCCTGACTTTC
>TRBV11-3|TRBD1|few|TRBJ2-1
CASTLSRTGAPSEQFF
TGTGCCAGCACCCTTAGTAGGACAGGGGCCCCCAGTGAGCAGTTCTTC
>TRBV7-2|NA|few|TRBJ2-3
CASSLGDRGLLTDTQYF
TGTGCCAGCAGCCTAGGAGACCGGGGACTTCTCACAGATACGCAGTATTTT
>TRBV12-3/TRBV12-4|NA|once|TRBJ2-5
CASRTLAWSVETQYF
TGTGCCAGCAGGACGTTGGCCTGGTCCGTTGAGACCCAGTACTTC
>TRBV6-5|NA|few|TRBJ1-1
CASMSGVAGNTEAFF
TGTGCCAGCATGAGTGGGGTCGCAGGGAATACTGAAGCTTTCTTT
>TRBV7-9|NA|few|TRBJ2-1
CASSPQAGFGEQFF
TGTGCCAGCAGCCCGCAAGCAGGGTTTGGTGAGCAGTTCTTC
>TRBV18|NA|NA|TRBJ2-1
CASSPYDEQFF
TGTGCCAGCTCACCATACGATGAGCAGTTCTTC
>TRBV12-3/TRBV12-4|NA|many|TRBJ2-7
CASSLGLYAYEQYF
TGTGCCAGCAGTTTGGGGCTCTACGCCTACGAGCAGTACTTC
>TRBV20-1|NA|few|TRBJ2-2
CSANSARSPNTGELFF
TGCAGTGCTAATTCCGCGAGAAGTCCGAACACCGGGGAGCTGTTTTTT
>TRBV20-1|NA|NA|TRBJ1-1
CSASGGLAFF
TGCAGTGCTAGCGGTGGTTTGGCTTTCTTT
>TRBV28|NA|few|TRBJ1-2
CASSFSGYGYTF
TGTGCCAGCAGTTTCTCGGGGTATGGCTACACCTTC
>TRBV4-1|NA|NA|TRBJ1-4
CASSQDIPGSANEKLFF
TGCGCCAGCAGCCAAGATATCCCAGGATCAGCTAATGAAAAACTGTTTTTT
>TRBV7-9|TRBD1|NA|TRBJ1-4
CASSDRQGGEKLFF
TGTGCCAGCAGCGACCGACAGGGAGGCGAAAAACTGTTTTTT
>TRBV7-2|TRBD1|few|TRBJ2-1
CASSAYRGSSYNEQFF
TGTGCCAGCAGCGCGTACAGGGGGAGCTCCTACAATGAGCAGTTCTTC
>TRBV20-1|NA|NA|TRBJ1-6
CSATEASSYNSPLHF
TGCAGTGCTACAGAAGCTAGCTCCTATAATTCACCCCTCCACTTT
>TRBV5-1|NA|few|TRBJ2-5
CASSLWGGQNQETQYF
TGCGCCAGCAGCTTGTGGGGAGGACAAAACCAAGAGACCCAGTACTTC
>TRBV27|TRBD2|NA|TRBJ2-1
CASSAAGNSYNEQFF
TGTGCCAGCAGTGCAGCGGGGAACTCCTACAATGAGCAGTTCTTC
>TRBV6-5|NA|few|TRBJ1-2
CASSYSPRGGNGYTF
TGTGCCAGCAGTTACTCCCCTCGGGGGGGCAATGGCTACACCTTC
>TRBV6-5|TRBD1|few|TRBJ2-1
CASRRTGNNEQFF
TGTGCCAGCAGACGGACAGGGAACAATGAGCAGTTCTTC
>TRBV9|TRBD1|few|TRBJ1-4
CASSARGTASEKLFF
TGTGCCAGCAGCGCTAGGGGGACAGCCAGTGAAAAACTGTTTTTT
>TRBV4-1|NA|NA|TRBJ2-1
CASSQVLLKSYNEQFF
TGCGCCAGCAGCCAAGTCCTCCTTAAATCCTACAATGAGCAGTTCTTC
>TRBV14|TRBD2|NA|TRBJ2-1
CASSRTSNEQFF
TGTGCCAGCAGCCGGACTAGCAATGAGCAGTTCTTC
>TRBV19|NA|NA|TRBJ1-1
CASSQRNLDTEAFF
TGTGCCAGTAGTCAACGTAACCTAGACACTGAAGCTTTCTTT
>TRBV5-1|NA|NA|TRBJ1-5
CASSLAGLSGQPQHF
TGCGCCAGCAGCTTGGCCGGCTTGAGTGGTCAGCCCCAGCATTTT
>TRBV20-1|TRBD2|NA|TRBJ2-1
CSASREGNEQFF
TGCAGTGCTAGTAGGGAGGGCAATGAGCAGTTCTTC
>TRBV5-1|NA|many|TRBJ1-2
CASSLGTASYGYTF
TGCGCCAGCAGCTTGGGGACAGCGAGCTATGGCTACACCTTC
>TRBV28|NA|NA|TRBJ1-5
CASSLKPDRQADQPQHF
TGTGCCAGCAGTTTAAAGCCGGACCGACAGGCCGATCAGCCCCAGCATTTT
>TRBV15|NA|NA|TRBJ2-5
CATSLIGETQYF
TGTGCCACCAGCCTAATCGGAGAGACCCAGTACTTC
>TRBV15|NA|few|TRBJ2-2
CATSREVIGELFF
TGTGCCACCAGCAGAGAGGTTATCGGGGAGCTGTTTTTT